This T cell receptor beta chain was observed in a study of Graves' ophthalmopathy and Graves' hyperthyroidism. Study-wide results and caveats: Sensitivity of about 67% and specificity of 72% to 80% were achieved by the model that predicted ophthalmopathy progression.

Amplification of the TCR beta CDR3 regions used RNA transcripts (as template). Amplification began with first-round RT-PCR using HTBI primers, then second-round multiplex PCR was performed. TCRdb reanalysed the multiplex PCR reads using MiXCR and keeps one entry per CDR3 protein. The repertoire includes some 400,000 distinct CDR3 sequences, about a sixth of them detected once, and around 1.5% sits in the top ten. V lost 0 bases and J lost 10; bases outside the gene matches: 4. CDR1 and CDR2 (germline): GTSNPN, SVGIG (reference sequence). This CDR3 is built from 13 residues. Ophthalmopathy in the donors was of moderate-to-severe activity, with CAS ≥3, NOSPECS ≥4 and duration under 3 months. Lactation, pregnancy, uncontrolled infections and other autoimmune diseases were all grounds for excluding patients. The PBMCs were taken from under 12 ml of fresh peripheral blood. The table lists this clonotype with many counts. What it binds is not known.

This TCR was sampled from a woman between 18 and 29 years old with Graves' ophthalmopathy. The sample taken for sequencing was peripheral blood. The V gene is TRBV30, the J gene TRBJ2-2, with TRBD1 matching 8 bases. CDR3 loop: CAWSVTTGAELFF. The CDR3 DNA sequence: TGTGCCTGGAGTGTAACGACAGGGGCGGAGCTGTTTTTT.